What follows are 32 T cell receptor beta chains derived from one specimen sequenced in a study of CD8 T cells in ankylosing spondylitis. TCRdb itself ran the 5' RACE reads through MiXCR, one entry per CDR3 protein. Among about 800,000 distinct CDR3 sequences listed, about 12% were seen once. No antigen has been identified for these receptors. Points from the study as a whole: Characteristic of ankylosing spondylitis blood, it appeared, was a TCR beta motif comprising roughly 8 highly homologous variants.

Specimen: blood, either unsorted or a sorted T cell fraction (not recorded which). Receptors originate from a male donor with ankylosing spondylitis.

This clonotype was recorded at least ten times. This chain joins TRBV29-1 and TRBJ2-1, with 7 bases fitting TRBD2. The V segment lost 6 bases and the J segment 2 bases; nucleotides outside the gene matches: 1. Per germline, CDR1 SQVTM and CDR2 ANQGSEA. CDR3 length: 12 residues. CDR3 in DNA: TGCAGCGTCGGGACTACCTACAATGAGCAGTTCTTC. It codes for CSVGTTYNEQFF.

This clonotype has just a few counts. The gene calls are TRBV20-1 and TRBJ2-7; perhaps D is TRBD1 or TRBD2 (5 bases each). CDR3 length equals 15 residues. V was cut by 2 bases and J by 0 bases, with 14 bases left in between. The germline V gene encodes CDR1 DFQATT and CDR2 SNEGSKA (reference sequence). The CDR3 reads CSARISRGSSYEQYF. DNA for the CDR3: TGCAGTGCTAGAATTTCCCGGGGCAGCTCCTACGAGCAGTACTTC.

The CDR3 DNA is TGTGCCAGCAGCGTAGGCAGGGGGCAAGATACGCAGTATTTT. This sequence encodes CASSVGRGQDTQYF. The chain uses TRBV9 and TRBJ2-3; TRBD1 aligns across 8 bases. V lost 0 bases and J lost 5; bases outside the gene matches: 2. Germline loops: CDR1 SGDLS, CDR2 YYNGEE. CDR3 length equals 14 residues.

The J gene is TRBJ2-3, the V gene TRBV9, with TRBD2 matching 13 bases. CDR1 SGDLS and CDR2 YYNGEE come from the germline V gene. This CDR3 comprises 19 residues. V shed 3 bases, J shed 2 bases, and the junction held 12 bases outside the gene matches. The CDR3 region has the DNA TGTGCCAGCAGCGACCGAGGACTAGCGGGGGATAACCCCACAGATACGCAGTATTTT. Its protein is CASSDRGLAGDNPTDTQYF.

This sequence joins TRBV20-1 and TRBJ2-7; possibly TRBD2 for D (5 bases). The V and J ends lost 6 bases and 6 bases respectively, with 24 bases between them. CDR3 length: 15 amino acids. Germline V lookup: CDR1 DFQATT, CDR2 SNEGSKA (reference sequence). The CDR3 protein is CSAPNPADFGVEQYF. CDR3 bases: TGCAGTGCCCCCAACCCAGCGGACTTCGGAGTCGAGCAGTACTTC.

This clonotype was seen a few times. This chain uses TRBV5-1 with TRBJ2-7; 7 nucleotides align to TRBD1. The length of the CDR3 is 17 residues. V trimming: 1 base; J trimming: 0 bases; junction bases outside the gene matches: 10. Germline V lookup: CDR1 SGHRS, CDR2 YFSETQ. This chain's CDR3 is CASSLTTSRTGSYEQYF. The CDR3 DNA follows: TGCGCCAGCAGCTTGACCACGAGCAGGACAGGCTCCTACGAGCAGTACTTC.

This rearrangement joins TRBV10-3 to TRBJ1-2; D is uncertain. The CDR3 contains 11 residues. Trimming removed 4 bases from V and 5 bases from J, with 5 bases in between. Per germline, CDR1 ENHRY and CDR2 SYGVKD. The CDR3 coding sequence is TGTGCCATCAGTGTAGGTTATGGCTACACCTTC. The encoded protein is CAISVGYGYTF.

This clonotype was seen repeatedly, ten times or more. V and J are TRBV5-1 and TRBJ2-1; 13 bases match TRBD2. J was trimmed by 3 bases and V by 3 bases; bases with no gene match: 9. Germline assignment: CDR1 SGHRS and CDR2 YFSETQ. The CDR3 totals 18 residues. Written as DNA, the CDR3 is TGCGCCAGCAGCTCCCCCGGGACTAGCGGGGCTTTCTACAATGAGCAGTTCTTC. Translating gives CASSSPGTSGAFYNEQFF.

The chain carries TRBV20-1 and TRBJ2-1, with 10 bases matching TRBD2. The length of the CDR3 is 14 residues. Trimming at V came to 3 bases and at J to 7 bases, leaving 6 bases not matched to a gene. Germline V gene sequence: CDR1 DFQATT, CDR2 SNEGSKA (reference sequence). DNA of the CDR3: TGCAGTGCTAGGGGTAGCGGGAGGTTTAATGAGCAGTTCTTC. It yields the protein CSARGSGRFNEQFF.

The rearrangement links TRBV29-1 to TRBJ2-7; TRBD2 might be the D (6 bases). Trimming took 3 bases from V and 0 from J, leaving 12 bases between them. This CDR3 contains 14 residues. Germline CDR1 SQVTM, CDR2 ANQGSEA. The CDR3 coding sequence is TGCAGCGTTGATAGAGGAGGGAGCTCCTACGAGCAGTACTTC. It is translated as CSVDRGGSSYEQYF.

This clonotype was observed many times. The CDR3 spells CASSFSNQPQHF. CDR3 DNA: TGTGCCAGCAGTTTTAGCAATCAGCCCCAGCATTTT. The chain has TRBV12-3 or TRBV12-4 and TRBJ1-5; D gene ambiguous. The CDR3 contains 12 residues. Trimming stripped 3 bases from V and 0 bases from J, with 0 bases between.

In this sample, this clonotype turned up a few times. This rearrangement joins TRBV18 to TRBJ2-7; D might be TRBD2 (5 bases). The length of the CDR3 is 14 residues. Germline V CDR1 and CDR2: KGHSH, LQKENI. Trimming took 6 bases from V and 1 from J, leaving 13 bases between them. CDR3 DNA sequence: TGTGCCAGCTCCCGAGCGACGGGATCCTACGAGCAGTACTTC. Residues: CASSRATGSYEQYF. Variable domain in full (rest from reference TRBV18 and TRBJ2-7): NAGVMQNPRHLVRRRGQEARLRCSPMKGHSHVYWYRQLPEEGLKFMVYLQKENIIDESGMPKERFSAEFPKEGPSILRIQQVVRGDSAAYFCASSRATGSYEQYFGPGTRLTVT.

CDR3 loop: CASSLGDRLYNEQFF. In nucleotides, the CDR3 is TGCGCCAGCAGCTTGGGGGACAGATTATACAATGAGCAGTTCTTC. The gene calls are TRBV5-1 and TRBJ2-1; 7 bases are shared with TRBD1. Trimming cost V 0 bases and J 4 bases; bases outside gene matches: 4. Germline V gene sequence: CDR1 SGHRS, CDR2 YFSETQ. The CDR3 covers 15 residues. Using reference TRBV5-1 and TRBJ2-1 for the parts outside the CDR3, the full variable domain is KAGVTQTPRYLIKTRGQQVTLSCSPISGHRSVSWYQQTPGQGLQFLFEYFSETQRNKGNFPGRFSGRQFSNSRSEMNVSTLELGDSALYLCASSLGDRLYNEQFFGPGTRLTVL.

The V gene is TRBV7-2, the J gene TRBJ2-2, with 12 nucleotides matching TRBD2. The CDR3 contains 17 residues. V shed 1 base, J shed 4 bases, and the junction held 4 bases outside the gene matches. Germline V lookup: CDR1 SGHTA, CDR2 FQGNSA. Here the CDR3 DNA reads TGTGCCAGCAGCTTAGGGCTAGCGGGAGGGTCCACCGGGGAGCTGTTTTTT. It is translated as CASSLGLAGGSTGELFF.

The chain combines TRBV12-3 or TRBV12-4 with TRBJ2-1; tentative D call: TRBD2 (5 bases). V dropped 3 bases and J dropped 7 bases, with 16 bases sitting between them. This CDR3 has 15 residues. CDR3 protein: CASSLVGSARNEQFF. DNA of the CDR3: TGTGCCAGCAGTTTGGTAGGTAGCGCTCGAAATGAGCAGTTCTTC.

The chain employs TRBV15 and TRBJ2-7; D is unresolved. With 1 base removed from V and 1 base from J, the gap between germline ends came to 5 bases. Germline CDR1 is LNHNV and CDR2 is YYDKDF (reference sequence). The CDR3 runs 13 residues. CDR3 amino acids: CATSRGTSYEQYF. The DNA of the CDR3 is TGTGCCACCAGCAGAGGTACTTCCTACGAGCAGTACTTC.

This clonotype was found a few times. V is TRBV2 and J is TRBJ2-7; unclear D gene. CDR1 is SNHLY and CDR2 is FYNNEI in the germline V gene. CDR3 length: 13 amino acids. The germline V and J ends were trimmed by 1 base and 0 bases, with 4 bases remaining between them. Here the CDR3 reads CASSEDHSYEQYF. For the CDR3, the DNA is TGTGCCAGCAGTGAAGACCACTCCTACGAGCAGTACTTC.

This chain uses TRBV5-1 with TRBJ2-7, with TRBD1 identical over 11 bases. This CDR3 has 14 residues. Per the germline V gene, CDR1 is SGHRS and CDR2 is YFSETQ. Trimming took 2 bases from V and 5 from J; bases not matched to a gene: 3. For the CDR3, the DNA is TGCGCCAGCAGCTTATCGGGACAGGGGGACGAGCAGTACTTC. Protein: CASSLSGQGDEQYF.

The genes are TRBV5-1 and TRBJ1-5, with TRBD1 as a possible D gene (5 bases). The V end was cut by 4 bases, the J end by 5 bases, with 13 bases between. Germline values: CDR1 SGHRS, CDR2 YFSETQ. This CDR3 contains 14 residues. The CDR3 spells CASSRDGGDQPQHF. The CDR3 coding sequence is TGCGCCAGCAGCCGGGACGGTGGGGATCAGCCCCAGCATTTT.

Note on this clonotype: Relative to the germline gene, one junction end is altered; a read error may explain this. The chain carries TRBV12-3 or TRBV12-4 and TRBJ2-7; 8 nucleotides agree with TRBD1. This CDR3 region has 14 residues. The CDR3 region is CASSRTGTRYEQNF. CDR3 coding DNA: TGTGCCAGCAGCCGGACAGGGACCCGCTACGAGCAGAACTTC.

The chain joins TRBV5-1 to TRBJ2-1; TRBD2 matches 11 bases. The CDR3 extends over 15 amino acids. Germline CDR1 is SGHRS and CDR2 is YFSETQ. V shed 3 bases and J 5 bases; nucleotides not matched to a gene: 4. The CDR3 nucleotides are TGCGCCAGCAGCTGGGTTAGCGGGGGGGACAATGAGCAGTTCTTC. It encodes CASSWVSGGDNEQFF.

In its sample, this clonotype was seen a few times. Written as DNA, the CDR3 is TGTGCCAGCAGCTTAGTGGCAGGGAGAGGCAATGAGCAGTTCTTC. This sequence encodes CASSLVAGRGNEQFF. This rearrangement joins TRBV11-2 to TRBJ2-1, with D perhaps given as TRBD1 or TRBD2 (5 bases each). This CDR3 region has 15 residues. Germline V lookup: CDR1 SGHAT, CDR2 FQNNGV. V lost 1 base to trimming and J lost 6 bases, with 13 bases between them.

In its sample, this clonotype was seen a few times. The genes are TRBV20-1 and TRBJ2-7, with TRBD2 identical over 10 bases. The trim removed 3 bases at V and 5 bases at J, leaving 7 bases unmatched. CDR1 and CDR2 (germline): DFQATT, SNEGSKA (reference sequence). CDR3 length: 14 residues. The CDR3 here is CSASFPGLANEQYF. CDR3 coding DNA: TGCAGTGCTAGTTTCCCGGGACTAGCGAACGAGCAGTACTTC.

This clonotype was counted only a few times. The CDR3: CSVRLTQETQYF. CDR3 DNA: TGCAGCGTAAGATTAACCCAAGAGACCCAGTACTTC. The rearrangement links TRBV29-1 to TRBJ2-5; D is uncertain. The CDR3 runs to 12 residues. V was cut by 6 bases and J by 1 base, with 9 bases left in between. Per the germline V gene, CDR1 is SQVTM and CDR2 is ANQGSEA.

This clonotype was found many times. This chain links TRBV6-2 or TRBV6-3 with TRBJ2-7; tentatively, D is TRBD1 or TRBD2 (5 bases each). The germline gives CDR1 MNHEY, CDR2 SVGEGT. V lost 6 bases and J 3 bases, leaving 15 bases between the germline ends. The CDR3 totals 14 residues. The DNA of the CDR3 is TGTGCCAGCAGAGGGACGGGGTTTGGCTACGAGCAGTACTTC. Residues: CASRGTGFGYEQYF.

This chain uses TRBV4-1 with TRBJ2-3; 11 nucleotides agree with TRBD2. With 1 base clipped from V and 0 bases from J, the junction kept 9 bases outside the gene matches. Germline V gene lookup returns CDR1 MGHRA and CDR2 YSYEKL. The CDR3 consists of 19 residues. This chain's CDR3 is CASSQGGLAEFYSTDTQYF. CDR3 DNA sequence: TGCGCCAGCAGCCAAGGGGGACTAGCGGAATTCTATAGCACAGATACGCAGTATTTT.

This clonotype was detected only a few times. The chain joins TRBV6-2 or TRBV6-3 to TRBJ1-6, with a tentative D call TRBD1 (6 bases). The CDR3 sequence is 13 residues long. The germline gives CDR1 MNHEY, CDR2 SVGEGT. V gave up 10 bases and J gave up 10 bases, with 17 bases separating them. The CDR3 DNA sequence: TGTGCCACTGCGGACAGCAGACGGTCACCCCTCCACTTT. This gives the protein CATADSRRSPLHF.

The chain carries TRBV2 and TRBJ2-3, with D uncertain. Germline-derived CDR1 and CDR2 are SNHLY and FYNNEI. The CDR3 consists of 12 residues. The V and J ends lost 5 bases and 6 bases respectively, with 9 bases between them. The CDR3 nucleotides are TGTGCCAGCAGTTTTGGGTTTGATACGCAGTATTTT. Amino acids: CASSFGFDTQYF.

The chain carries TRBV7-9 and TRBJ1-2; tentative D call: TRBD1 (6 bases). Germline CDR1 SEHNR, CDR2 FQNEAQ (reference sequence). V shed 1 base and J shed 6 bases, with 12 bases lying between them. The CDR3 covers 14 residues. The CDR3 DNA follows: TGTGCCAGCAGCTTAGAGCAGGGGACAAATGGCTACACCTTC. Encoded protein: CASSLEQGTNGYTF.

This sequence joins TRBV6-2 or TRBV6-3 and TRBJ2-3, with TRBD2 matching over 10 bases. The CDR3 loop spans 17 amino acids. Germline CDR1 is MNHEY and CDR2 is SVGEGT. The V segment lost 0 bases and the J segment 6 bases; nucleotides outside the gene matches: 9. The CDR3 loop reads CASSYSLAGVLMDTQYF. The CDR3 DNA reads TGTGCCAGCAGTTACTCGCTAGCGGGAGTCTTGATGGATACGCAGTATTTT.

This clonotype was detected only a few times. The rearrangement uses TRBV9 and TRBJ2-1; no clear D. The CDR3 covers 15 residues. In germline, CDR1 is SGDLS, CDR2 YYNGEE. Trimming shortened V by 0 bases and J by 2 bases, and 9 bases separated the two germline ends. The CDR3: CASSVEARPYNEQFF. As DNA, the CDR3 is TGTGCCAGCAGCGTAGAGGCACGCCCCTACAATGAGCAGTTCTTC.

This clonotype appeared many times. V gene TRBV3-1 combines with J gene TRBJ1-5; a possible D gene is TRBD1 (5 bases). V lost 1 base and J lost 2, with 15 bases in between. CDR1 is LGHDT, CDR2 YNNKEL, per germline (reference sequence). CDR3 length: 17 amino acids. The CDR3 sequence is CASSQGMRGVGNQPQHF. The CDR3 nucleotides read TGTGCCAGCAGCCAAGGAATGAGGGGTGTCGGCAATCAGCCCCAGCATTTT. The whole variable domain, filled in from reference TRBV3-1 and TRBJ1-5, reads DTAVSQTPKYLVTQMGNDKSIKCEQNLGHDTMYWYKQDSKKFLKIMFSYNNKELIINETVPNRFSPKSPDKAHLNLHINSLELGDSAVYFCASSQGMRGVGNQPQHFGDGTRLSIL.